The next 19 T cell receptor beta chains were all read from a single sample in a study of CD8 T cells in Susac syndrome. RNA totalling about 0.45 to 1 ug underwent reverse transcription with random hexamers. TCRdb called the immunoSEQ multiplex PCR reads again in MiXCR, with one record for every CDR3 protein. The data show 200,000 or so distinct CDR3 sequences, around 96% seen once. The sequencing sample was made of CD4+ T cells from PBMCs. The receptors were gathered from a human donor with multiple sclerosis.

The CDR3 loop reads CASSPAGVVTDTQYF. The CDR3 coding sequence is TGTGCCAGCAGCCCAGCGGGAGTCGTGACAGATACGCAGTATTTT. The rearrangement links TRBV7-7 to TRBJ2-3; 8 nucleotides line up with TRBD2. The CDR3 totals 15 residues. The germline V gene has CDR1 SSHAT and CDR2 FNYEAQ (reference sequence). Trimming at V came to 5 bases and at J to 3 bases, leaving 7 bases not matched to a gene. The full variable domain, its missing parts supplied by reference TRBV7-7 and TRBJ2-3, is GAGVSQSPRYKVTKRGQDVTLRCDPISSHATLYWYQQALGQGPEFLTYFNYEAQPDKSGLPSDRFSAERPEGSISTLTIQRTEQRDSAMYRCASSPAGVVTDTQYFGPGTRLTVL.

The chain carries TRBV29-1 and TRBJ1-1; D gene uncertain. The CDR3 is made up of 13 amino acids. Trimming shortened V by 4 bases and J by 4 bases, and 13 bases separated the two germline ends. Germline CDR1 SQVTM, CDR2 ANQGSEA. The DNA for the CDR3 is TGCAGCGTTGTTAGGGCGGTAGGCACTGAAGCTTTCTTT. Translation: CSVVRAVGTEAFF.

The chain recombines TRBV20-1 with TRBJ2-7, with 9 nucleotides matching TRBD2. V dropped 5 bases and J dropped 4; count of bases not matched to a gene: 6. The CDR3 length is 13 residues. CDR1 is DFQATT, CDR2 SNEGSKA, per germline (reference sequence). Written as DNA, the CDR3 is TGCAGTGCTTTTGCGGGGGGGCGGTACGAGCAGTACTTC. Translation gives CSAFAGGRYEQYF.

This CDR3 is CASSLGRNNQPQHF. The CDR3 region has the DNA TGTGCCAGCAGCCTGGGACGGAACAATCAGCCCCAGCATTTT. The chain couples TRBV11-2 to TRBJ1-5; D possibly corresponds to TRBD1 (5 bases). Between the trimmed V and J ends, which lost 5 bases and 3 bases, there was a span of 11 bases. From germline, CDR1 is SGHAT and CDR2 FQNNGV. The CDR3 totals 14 residues.

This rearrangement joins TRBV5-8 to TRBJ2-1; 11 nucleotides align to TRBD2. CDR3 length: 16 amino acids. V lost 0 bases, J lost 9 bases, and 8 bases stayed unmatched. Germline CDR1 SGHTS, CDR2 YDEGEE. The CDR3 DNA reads TGTGCCAGCAGCTTGGCCCCCACTAGCGGGGGAGGTGAGCAGTTCTTC. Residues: CASSLAPTSGGGEQFF.

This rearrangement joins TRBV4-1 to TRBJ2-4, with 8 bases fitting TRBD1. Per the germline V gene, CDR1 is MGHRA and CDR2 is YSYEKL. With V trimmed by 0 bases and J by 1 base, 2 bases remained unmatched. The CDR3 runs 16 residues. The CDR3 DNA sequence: TGCGCCAGCAGCCAAGAGAACAGGGGGGCCAAAAACATTCAGTACTTC. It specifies CASSQENRGAKNIQYF.

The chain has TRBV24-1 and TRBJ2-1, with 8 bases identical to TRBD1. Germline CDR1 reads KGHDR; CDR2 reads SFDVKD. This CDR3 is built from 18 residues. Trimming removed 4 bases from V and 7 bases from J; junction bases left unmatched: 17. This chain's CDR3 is CATSEQGVGLRGRNEQFF. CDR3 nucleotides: TGTGCCACCAGTGAACAGGGGGTCGGACTGCGAGGTCGTAATGAGCAGTTCTTC.

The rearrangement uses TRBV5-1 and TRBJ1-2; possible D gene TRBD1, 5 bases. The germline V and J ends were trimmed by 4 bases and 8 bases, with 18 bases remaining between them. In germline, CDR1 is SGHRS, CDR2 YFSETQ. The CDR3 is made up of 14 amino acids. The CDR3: CASSGDGAFEGYTF. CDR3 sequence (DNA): TGCGCCAGCAGCGGGGACGGCGCCTTTGAGGGCTACACCTTC.

CDR3 DNA: TGCAGTGCTACGGACGGTAACAATGAGCAGTTCTTC. Its translation: CSATDGNNEQFF. The V gene is TRBV20-1, the J gene TRBJ2-1; D is unresolved. This CDR3 is built from 12 residues. Trimming took off 4 bases at V and 5 bases at J, with 9 bases between the two ends. The germline V gene has CDR1 DFQATT and CDR2 SNEGSKA (reference sequence).

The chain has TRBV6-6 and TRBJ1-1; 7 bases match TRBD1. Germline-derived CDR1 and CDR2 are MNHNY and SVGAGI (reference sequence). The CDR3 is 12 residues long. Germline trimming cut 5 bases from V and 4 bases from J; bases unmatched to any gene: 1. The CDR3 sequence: CASSHRGTEAFF. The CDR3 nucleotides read TGTGCCAGCAGTCACAGGGGCACTGAAGCTTTCTTT.

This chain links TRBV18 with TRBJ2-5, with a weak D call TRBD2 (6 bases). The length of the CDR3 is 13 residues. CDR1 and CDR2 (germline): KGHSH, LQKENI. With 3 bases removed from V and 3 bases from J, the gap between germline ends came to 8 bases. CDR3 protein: CASSPSGEETQYF. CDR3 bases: TGTGCCAGCTCACCGTCGGGGGAAGAGACCCAGTACTTC.

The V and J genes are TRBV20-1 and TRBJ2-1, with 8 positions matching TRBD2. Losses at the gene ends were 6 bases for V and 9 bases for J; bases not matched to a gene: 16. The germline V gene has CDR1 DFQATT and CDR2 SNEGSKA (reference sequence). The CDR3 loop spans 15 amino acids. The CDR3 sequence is CSARPPGGRGIEQFF. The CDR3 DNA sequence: TGCAGTGCCCGCCCTCCGGGGGGGCGAGGAATTGAGCAGTTCTTC.

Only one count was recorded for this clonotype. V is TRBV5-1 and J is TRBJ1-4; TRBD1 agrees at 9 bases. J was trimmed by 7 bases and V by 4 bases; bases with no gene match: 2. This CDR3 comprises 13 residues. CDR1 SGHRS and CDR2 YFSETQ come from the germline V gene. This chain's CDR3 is CASSGTGSEKLFF. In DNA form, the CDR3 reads TGCGCCAGCAGCGGGACAGGGAGTGAAAAACTGTTTTTT.

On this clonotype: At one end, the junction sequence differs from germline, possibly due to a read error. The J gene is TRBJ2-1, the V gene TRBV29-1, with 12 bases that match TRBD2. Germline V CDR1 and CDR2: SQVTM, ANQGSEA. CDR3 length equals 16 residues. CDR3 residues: CRVGGLAGGPGNEQFF. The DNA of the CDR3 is TGCAGGGTTGGGGGTCTAGCGGGAGGGCCGGGGAATGAGCAGTTCTTC.

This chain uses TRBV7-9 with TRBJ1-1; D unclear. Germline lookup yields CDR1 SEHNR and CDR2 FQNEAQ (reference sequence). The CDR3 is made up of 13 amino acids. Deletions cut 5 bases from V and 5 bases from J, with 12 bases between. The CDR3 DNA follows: TGTGCCAGCAGCGCCTGGCGGCAGACTGAAGCTTTCTTT. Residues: CASSAWRQTEAFF. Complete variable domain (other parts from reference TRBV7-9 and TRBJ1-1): DTGVSQNPRHKITKRGQNVTFRCDPISEHNRLYWYRQTLGQGPEFLTYFQNEAQLEKSRLLSDRFSAERPKGSFSTLEIQRTEQGDSAMYLCASSAWRQTEAFFGQGTRLTVV.

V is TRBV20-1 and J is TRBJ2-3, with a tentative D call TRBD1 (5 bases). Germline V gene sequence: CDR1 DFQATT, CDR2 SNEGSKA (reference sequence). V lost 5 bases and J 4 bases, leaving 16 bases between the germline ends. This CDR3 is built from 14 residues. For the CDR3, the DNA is TGCAGTGCTGATCCCGACAGTTCCCCAGATACGCAGTATTTT. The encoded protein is CSADPDSSPDTQYF.

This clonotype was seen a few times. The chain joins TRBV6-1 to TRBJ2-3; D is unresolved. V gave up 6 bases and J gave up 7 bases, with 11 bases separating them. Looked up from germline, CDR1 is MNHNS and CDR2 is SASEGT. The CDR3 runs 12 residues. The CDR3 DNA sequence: TGTGCCAGCAGCCACGAGTGGAATACGCAGTATTTT. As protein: CASSHEWNTQYF.

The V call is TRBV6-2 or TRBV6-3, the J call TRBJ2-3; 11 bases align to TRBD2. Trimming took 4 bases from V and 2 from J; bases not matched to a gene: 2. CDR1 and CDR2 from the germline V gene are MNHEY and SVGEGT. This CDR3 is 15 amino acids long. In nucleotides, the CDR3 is TGTGCCAGCAGTTCACTAGCGGGGGACACAGATACGCAGTATTTT. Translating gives CASSSLAGDTDTQYF.

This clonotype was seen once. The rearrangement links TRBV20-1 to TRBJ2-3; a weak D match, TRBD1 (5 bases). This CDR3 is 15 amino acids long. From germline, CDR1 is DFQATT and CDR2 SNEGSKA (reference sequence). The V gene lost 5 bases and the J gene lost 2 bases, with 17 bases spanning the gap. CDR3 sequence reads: CSAGPPGYSTDTQYF. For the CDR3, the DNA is TGCAGTGCTGGGCCCCCAGGGTACTCCACAGATACGCAGTATTTT.